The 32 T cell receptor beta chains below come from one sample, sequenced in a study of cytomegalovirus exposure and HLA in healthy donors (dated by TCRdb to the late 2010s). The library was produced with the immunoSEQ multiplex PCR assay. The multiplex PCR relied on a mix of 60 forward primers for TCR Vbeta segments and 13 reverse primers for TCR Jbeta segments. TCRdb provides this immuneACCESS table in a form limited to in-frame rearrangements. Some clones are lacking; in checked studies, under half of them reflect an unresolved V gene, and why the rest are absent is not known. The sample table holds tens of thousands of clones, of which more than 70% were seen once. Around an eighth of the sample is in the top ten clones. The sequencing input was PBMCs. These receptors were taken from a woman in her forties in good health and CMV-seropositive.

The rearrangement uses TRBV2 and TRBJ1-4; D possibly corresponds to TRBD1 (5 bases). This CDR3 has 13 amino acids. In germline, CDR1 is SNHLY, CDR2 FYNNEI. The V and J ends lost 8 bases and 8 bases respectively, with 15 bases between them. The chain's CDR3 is CASWTPRREKLFF. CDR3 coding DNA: TGTGCCAGCTGGACACCCCGAAGGGAAAAACTGTTTTTT.

CDR3 in DNA: TGTGCCAGCAGCGGGGAAGCGGTAGCCTATGGCTACACCTTC. Encoded protein: CASSGEAVAYGYTF. J is TRBJ1-2 and V is TRBV6-1; D unresolved. The CDR3 sequence is 14 residues long. Germline V CDR1 and CDR2: MNHNS, SASEGT. V was cut by 6 bases and J by 4 bases, with 15 bases left in between.

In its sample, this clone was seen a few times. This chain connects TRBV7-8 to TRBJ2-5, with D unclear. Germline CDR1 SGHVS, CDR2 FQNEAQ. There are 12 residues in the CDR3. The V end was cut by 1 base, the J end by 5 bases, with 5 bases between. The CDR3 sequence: CASSLGMETQYF. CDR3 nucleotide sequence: TGTGCCAGCAGCTTAGGTATGGAGACCCAGTACTTC.

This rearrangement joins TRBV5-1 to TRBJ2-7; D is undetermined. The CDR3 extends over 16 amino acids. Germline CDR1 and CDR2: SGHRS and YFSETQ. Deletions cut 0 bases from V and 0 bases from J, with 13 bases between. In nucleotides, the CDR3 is TGCGCCAGCAGCTTGGCGGGTGGCCTCCCCTCCTACGAGCAGTACTTC. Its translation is CASSLAGGLPSYEQYF.

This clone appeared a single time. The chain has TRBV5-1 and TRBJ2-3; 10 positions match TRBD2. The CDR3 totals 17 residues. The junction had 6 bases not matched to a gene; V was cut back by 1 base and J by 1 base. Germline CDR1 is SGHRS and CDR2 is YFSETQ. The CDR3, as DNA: TGCGCCAGCAGCTTGTCGCCTAGCGGGGGTGGCACAGATACGCAGTATTTT. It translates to CASSLSPSGGGTDTQYF.

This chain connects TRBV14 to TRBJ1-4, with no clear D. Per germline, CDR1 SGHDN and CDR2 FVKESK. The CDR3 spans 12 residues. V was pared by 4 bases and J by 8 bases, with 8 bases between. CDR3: CASSRPGEKLFF. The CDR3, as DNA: TGTGCCAGCAGCCGCCCGGGAGAAAAACTGTTTTTT.

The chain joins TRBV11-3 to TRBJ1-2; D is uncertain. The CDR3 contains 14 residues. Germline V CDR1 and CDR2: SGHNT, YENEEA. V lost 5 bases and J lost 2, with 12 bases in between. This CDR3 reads CASSPGRGNYGYTF. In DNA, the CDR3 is TGTGCCAGCAGCCCAGGACGGGGAAACTATGGCTACACCTTC. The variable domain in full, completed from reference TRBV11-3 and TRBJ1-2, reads EAGVVQSPRYKIIEKKQPVAFWCNPISGHNTLYWYLQNLGQGPELLIRYENEEAVDDSQLPKDRFSAERLKGVDSTLKIQPAELGDSAVYLCASSPGRGNYGYTFGSGTRLTVV.

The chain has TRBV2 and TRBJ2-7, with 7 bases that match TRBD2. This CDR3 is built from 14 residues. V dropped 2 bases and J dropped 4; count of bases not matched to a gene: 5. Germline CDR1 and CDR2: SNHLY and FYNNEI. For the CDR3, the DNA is TGTGCCAGCAGTGAAAGGACTAGTGCGTACGAGCAGTACTTC. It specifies CASSERTSAYEQYF.

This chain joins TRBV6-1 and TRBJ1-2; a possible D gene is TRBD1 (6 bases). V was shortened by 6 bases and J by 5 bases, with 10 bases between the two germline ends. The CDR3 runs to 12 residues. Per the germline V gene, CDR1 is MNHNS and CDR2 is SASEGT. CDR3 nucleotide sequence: TGTGCCAGCAGCCCACAGGGTTATGGCTACACCTTC. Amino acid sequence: CASSPQGYGYTF.

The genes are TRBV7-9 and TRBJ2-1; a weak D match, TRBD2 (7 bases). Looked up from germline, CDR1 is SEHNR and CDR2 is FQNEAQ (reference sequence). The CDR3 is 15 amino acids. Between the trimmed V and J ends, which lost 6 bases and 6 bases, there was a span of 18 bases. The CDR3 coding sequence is TGTGCCAGCAGGGGGTGGGGGGGCGCGCCCAATGAGCAGTTCTTC. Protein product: CASRGWGGAPNEQFF. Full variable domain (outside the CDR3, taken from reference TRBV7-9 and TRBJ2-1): DTGVSQNPRHKITKRGQNVTFRCDPISEHNRLYWYRQTLGQGPEFLTYFQNEAQLEKSRLLSDRFSAERPKGSFSTLEIQRTEQGDSAMYLCASRGWGGAPNEQFFGPGTRLTVL.

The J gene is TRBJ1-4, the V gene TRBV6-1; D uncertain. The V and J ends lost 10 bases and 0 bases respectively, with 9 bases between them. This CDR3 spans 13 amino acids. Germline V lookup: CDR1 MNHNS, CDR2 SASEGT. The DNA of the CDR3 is TGTGCCACTTACTCCACAACTAATGAAAAACTGTTTTTT. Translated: CATYSTTNEKLFF.

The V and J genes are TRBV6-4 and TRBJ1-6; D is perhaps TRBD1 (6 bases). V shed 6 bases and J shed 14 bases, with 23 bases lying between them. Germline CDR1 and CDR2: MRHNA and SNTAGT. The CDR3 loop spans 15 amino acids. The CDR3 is CASSAYMGAASTLHF. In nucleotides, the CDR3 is TGTGCCAGCAGCGCCTACATGGGGGCTGCGTCTACCCTCCACTTT.

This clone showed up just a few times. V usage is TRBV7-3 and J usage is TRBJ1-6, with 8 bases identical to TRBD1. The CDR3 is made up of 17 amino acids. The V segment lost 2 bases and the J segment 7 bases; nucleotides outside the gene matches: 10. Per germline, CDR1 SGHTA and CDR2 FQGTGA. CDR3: CASSLHAPDRGNSPLHF. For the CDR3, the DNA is TGTGCCAGCAGCTTACACGCCCCCGACAGGGGAAATTCACCCCTCCACTTT.

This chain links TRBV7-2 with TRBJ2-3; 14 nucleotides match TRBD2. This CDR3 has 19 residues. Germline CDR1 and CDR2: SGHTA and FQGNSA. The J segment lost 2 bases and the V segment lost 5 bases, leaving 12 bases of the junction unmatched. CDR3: CASSRRLAGGDDTTDTQYF. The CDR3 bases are TGTGCCAGCAGCCGAAGACTAGCGGGGGGGGACGATACCACAGATACGCAGTATTTT. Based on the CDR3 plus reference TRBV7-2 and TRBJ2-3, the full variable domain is GAGVSQSPSNKVTEKGKDVELRCDPISGHTALYWYRQSLGQGLEFLIYFQGNSAPDKSGLPSDRFSAERTGGSVSTLTIQRTQQEDSAVYLCASSRRLAGGDDTTDTQYFGPGTRLTVL.

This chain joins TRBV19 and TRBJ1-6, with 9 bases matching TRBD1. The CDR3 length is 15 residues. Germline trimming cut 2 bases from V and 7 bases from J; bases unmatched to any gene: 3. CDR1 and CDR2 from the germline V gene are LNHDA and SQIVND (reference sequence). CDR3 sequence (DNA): TGTGCCAGTAGTATAAGGGACAGGGAAAATTCACCCCTCCACTTT. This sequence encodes CASSIRDRENSPLHF.

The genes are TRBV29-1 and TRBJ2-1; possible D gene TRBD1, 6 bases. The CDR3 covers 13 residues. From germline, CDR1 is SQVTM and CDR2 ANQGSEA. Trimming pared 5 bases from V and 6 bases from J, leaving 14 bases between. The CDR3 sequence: CSVQSYRANEQFF. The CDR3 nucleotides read TGCAGCGTTCAATCCTACAGGGCCAATGAGCAGTTCTTC.

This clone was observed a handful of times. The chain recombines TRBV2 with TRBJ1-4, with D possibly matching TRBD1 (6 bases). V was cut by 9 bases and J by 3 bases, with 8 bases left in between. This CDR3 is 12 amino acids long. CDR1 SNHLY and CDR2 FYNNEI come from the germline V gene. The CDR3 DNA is TGTGCCAGACAGGGACCTAATGAAAAACTGTTTTTT. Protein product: CARQGPNEKLFF. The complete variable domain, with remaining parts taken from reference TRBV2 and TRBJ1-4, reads EPEVTQTPSHQVTQMGQEVILRCVPISNHLYFYWYRQILGQKVEFLVSFYNNEISEKSEIFDDQFSVERPDGSNFTLKIRSTKLEDSAMYFCARQGPNEKLFFGSGTQLSVL.

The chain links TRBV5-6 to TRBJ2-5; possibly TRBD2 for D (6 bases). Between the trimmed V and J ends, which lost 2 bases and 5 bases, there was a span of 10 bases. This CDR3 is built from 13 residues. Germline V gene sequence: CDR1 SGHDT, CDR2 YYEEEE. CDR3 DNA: TGTGCCAGCAGCTTACCCCTAGCGGAGACCCAGTACTTC. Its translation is CASSLPLAETQYF.

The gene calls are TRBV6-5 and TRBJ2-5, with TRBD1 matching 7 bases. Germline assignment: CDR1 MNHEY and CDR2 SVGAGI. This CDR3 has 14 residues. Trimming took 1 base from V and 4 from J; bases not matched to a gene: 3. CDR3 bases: TGTGCCAGCAGTTACTTTTCAGGGGGAGAGACCCAGTACTTC. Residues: CASSYFSGGETQYF.

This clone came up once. The CDR3 DNA follows: TGTGCCAGCAGCTTGGCGACTAGCGGGGGTCACAATGAGCAGTTCTTC. The encoded protein is CASSLATSGGHNEQFF. This chain joins TRBV5-6 and TRBJ2-1; 12 bases match TRBD2. CDR1 is SGHDT, CDR2 YYEEEE, per germline. With 0 bases clipped from V and 5 bases from J, the junction kept 3 bases outside the gene matches. The CDR3 sequence is 16 residues long. The full variable domain, rest sourced from reference TRBV5-6 and TRBJ2-1, is DAGVTQSPTHLIKTRGQQVTLRCSPKSGHDTVSWYQQALGQGPQFIFQYYEEEERQRGNFPDRFSGHQFPNYSSELNVNALLLGDSALYLCASSLATSGGHNEQFFGPGTRLTVL.

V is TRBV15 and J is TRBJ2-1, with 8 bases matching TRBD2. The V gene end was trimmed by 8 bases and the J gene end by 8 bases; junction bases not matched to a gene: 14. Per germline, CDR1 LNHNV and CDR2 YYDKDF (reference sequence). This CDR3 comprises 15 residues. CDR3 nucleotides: TGTGCCACCCGTCCCCCGGGACTAGGATCTCATGAGCAGTTCTTC. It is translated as CATRPPGLGSHEQFF. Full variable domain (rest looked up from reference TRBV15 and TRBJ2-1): DAMVIQNPRYQVTQFGKPVTLSCSQTLNHNVMYWYQQKSSQAPKLLFHYYDKDFNNEADTPDNFQSRRPNTSFCFLDIRSPGLGDTAMYLCATRPPGLGSHEQFFGPGTRLTVL.

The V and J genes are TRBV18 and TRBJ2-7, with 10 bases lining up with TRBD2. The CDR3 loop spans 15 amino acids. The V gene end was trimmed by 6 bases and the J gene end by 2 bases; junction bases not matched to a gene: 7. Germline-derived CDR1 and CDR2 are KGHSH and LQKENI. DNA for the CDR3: TGTGCCAGCTCCCTTAGCGGGGGGCCAGCCTACGAGCAGTACTTC. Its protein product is CASSLSGGPAYEQYF.

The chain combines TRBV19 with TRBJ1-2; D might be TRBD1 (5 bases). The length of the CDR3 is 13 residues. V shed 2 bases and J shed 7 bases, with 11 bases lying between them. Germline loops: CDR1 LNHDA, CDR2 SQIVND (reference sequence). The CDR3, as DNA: TGTGCCAGTAGTATACAGGGTCGCGGTGGCTACACCTTC. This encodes CASSIQGRGGYTF.

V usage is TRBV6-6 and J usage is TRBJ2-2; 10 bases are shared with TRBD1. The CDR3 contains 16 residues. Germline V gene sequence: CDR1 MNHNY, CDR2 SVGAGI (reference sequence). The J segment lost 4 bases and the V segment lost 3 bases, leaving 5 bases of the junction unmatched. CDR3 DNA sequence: TGTGCCAGCAGTTATTCCGACAGGGGGCGCACCGGGGAGCTGTTTTTT. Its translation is CASSYSDRGRTGELFF.

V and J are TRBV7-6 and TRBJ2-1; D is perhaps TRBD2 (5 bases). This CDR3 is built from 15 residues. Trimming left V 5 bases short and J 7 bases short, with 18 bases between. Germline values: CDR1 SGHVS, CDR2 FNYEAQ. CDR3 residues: CASSLRRREWNEQFF. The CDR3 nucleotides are TGTGCCAGCAGCCTCAGGAGGAGAGAGTGGAATGAGCAGTTCTTC.

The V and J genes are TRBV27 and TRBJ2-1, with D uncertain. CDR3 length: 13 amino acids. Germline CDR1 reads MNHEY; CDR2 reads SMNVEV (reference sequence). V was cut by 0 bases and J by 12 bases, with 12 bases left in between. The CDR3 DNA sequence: TGTGCCAGCAGTTTATCTGGGTCGGCAGGGCAGTTCTTC. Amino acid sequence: CASSLSGSAGQFF.

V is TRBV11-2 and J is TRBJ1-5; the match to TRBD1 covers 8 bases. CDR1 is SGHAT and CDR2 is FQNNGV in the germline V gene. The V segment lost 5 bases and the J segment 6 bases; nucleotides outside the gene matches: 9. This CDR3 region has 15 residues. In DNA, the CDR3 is TGTGCCAGCAGCCCAGCGACAGGGGAAGGTCAGCCCCAGCATTTT. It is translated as CASSPATGEGQPQHF. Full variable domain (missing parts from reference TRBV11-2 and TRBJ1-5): EAGVAQSPRYKIIEKRQSVAFWCNPISGHATLYWYQQILGQGPKLLIQFQNNGVVDDSQLPKDRFSAERLKGVDSTLKIQPAKLEDSAVYLCASSPATGEGQPQHFGDGTRLSIL.

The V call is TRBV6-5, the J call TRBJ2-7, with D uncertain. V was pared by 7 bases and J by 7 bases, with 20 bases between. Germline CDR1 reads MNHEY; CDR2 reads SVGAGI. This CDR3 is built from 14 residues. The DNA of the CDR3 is TGTGCCAGCACCAGAGCTGGGTTCTTCGGGGAGCAGTACTTC. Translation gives CASTRAGFFGEQYF.

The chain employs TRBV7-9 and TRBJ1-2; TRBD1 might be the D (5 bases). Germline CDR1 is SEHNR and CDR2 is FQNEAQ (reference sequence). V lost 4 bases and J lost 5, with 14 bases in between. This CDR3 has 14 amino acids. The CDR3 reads CASSSPGRQYGYTF. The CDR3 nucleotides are TGTGCCAGCAGCTCGCCAGGACGACAGTATGGCTACACCTTC.

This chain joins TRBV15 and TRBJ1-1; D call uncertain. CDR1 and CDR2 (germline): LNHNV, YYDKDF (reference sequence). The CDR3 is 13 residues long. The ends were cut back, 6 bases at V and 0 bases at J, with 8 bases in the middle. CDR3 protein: CATRQNMNTEAFF. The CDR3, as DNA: TGTGCCACCAGACAGAACATGAACACTGAAGCTTTCTTT.

The CDR3 region is CASSSPAEGALPSNQPQHF. As DNA, the CDR3 is TGTGCCAGCAGCTCTCCCGCGGAGGGGGCCCTCCCTAGCAATCAGCCCCAGCATTTT. The chain couples TRBV9 to TRBJ1-5; TRBD1 agrees at 7 bases. Trimming took 4 bases from V and 0 from J; bases not matched to a gene: 16. Germline values: CDR1 SGDLS, CDR2 YYNGEE. This CDR3 has 19 residues.

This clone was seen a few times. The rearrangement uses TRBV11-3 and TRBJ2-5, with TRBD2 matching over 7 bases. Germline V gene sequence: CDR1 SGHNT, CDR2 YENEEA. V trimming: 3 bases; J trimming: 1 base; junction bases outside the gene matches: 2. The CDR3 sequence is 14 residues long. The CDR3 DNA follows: TGTGCCAGCAGCTTCCGACTAGCCCAAGAGACCCAGTACTTC. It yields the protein CASSFRLAQETQYF.